Listed below are T cell receptor beta chains from one sample, sequenced in a study of T cells and Merkel cell carcinoma outcomes. Repertoires were generated with immunoSEQ multiplex PCR, while TCRdb's copy carries only in-frame clones and drops some. Found here are roughly 15,000 clones, roughly four fifths of them singletons; the top ten hold 7% to 9%. The sequenced sample consisted of tumor tissue from Merkel cell carcinoma. The receptors were gathered from a human donor with Merkel cell carcinoma. Each CDR3 is given without its conserved first and last residue. D genes are given only for firm matches. Clone size is shown for a subset of rows, as once, few, many or a class of expanded clone.

V	size	J	D	CDR3
TRBV11-2	NA	TRBJ2-2	TRBD2	ASSNVGGLLF
TRBV30	NA	TRBJ2-1	TRBD2	AWSVAGGTPYNEQF
TRBV19	NA	TRBJ1-5	NA	ASSILGQKNQPQH
TRBV11-3	large	TRBJ2-2	NA	ASSLDVVTGELF
TRBV4-1	once	TRBJ1-5	NA	ARELGLLRQPQH
TRBV19	NA	TRBJ1-2	TRBD1	ASNTGTGRTYGYT
TRBV5-1	NA	TRBJ2-1	TRBD1	ASSDPGQGLNEQF
TRBV9	NA	TRBJ2-7	NA	ASSAGGYEQY
TRBV5-4	NA	TRBJ1-1	NA	ASSLDRRPTEAF
TRBV19	NA	TRBJ2-1	TRBD1	ASSIRDRASNEQF
TRBV5-1	NA	TRBJ1-3	NA	ASSVGTVFGNTIY
TRBV6-1	NA	TRBJ1-2	TRBD1	ASRGGQAAGGYT
TRBV27	NA	TRBJ1-6	NA	ASSLGGPLH
TRBV5-4	once	TRBJ2-3	NA	ASSAGVDSLSTDTQY
TRBV5-1	NA	TRBJ1-3	NA	ASSDTGNSGNTIY
TRBV28	NA	TRBJ1-3	NA	ASGPRSPGEGVGY
TRBV7-8	NA	TRBJ1-1	NA	ASSSPVGLGTEAF
TRBV10-3	NA	TRBJ1-1	NA	AISESRGNTEAF
TRBV14	few	TRBJ2-4	NA	ASSQGNRLAKNIQY
TRBV11-3	NA	TRBJ2-4	NA	ASSFSAGSNIQY
TRBV7-3	NA	TRBJ1-4	NA	ASSPGGEANEKLF
TRBV11-3	NA	TRBJ2-1	NA	ASSLSAGREQF
TRBV30	NA	TRBJ1-6	TRBD1	ASRGTAYNSPLH
TRBV11-2	NA	TRBJ2-2	TRBD1	ASSLDGQGNTGELF
TRBV6-4	once	TRBJ1-1	NA	ASSPTGMGSMNTEAF
TRBV7-6	NA	TRBJ1-6	NA	ASSSLARADSPLH
TRBV5-1	NA	TRBJ2-1	TRBD2	ASSFSGGGSYNEQF
TRBV7-3	NA	TRBJ2-2	NA	ASSFGGGELF
TRBV10-3	NA	TRBJ2-2	NA	AIRAGTDAAELF
TRBV5-5	NA	TRBJ2-7	NA	ASRVAWGASYEQY
TRBV2	NA	TRBJ1-1	TRBD1	ASRPNQGAFGWNTEAF
TRBV15	NA	TRBJ1-5	NA	ATSRVAGQGQPQH
TRBV27	NA	TRBJ2-5	TRBD2	ASRTAGGSETQY
TRBV19	NA	TRBJ2-5	NA	ASSPNRDETQY
TRBV5-1	NA	TRBJ1-3	NA	ASSLEAVGNTIY
TRBV7-7	NA	TRBJ2-7	TRBD1	ASSQGQGKAYEQY
TRBV28	NA	TRBJ2-1	NA	ASSLTGGKQF
TRBV30	NA	TRBJ2-7	NA	AWRRVGGIEQY
TRBV28	NA	TRBJ2-2	NA	ASSFLLGSAGELF
TRBV2	NA	TRBJ1-5	NA	ASSLESSLGQPQH
TRBV5-1	NA	TRBJ1-4	NA	ASSLMPAAAEKLF
TRBV4-1	few	TRBJ2-7	TRBD1	ASSPLDRAYEQY
TRBV5-4	NA	TRBJ2-7	NA	ASSPGGIRMTYEQY
TRBV15	NA	TRBJ1-5	NA	ATSREYQPQH
TRBV28	NA	TRBJ1-5	NA	ASSPDSNQPQH
TRBV19	NA	TRBJ2-1	NA	ASSGRSASSYNEQF
TRBV30	few	TRBJ2-3	TRBD2	AWRWGGTDTQY
TRBV7-9	NA	TRBJ1-1	TRBD1	ASSEETGGADTEAC
TRBV2	NA	TRBJ2-2	NA	ASSHVLGGVNTGELF
TRBV7-9	NA	TRBJ2-5	NA	ASSREGGPRETQY
TRBV7-9	NA	TRBJ1-2	NA	ASSQGGGYYGYT
TRBV9	NA	TRBJ2-2	NA	ASSVGTTANTGELF
TRBV18	NA	TRBJ2-7	TRBD1	ASSPGQGSYEQY
TRBV28	once	TRBJ2-7	NA	ASSPPQYEQY
TRBV29-1	few	TRBJ1-3	NA	SARIDSGNTIY